The entry below gives a single T cell receptor beta chain sequence along with its context. This entry is derived from a study of blood T cell repertoires in COVID-19. Study overall: Both acute and convalescent COVID-19 samples were obtained from the United States, Italy and Spain.

Germline loops: CDR1 ENHRY, CDR2 SYGVKD. V lost 3 bases and J lost 0; bases outside the gene matches: 12. The CDR3 covers 18 residues. Participants spanned ages roughly 18 to 95 years and resided in roughly 26 US areas. Assignment of participants to cohorts was predicated upon participant-reported clinical history. In Cohort 3, a recovered donor had either two negative PCRs, clearance, or symptom resolution. Generated by immunoSEQ multiplex PCR, the TCRdb table keeps only in-frame clones and is missing some. The sample contains more than 300,000 clones, 70% to 90% of which appear only once. The receptor's source is a woman aged 30 to 39 who had recovered from COVID-19. V usage is TRBV10-3 and J usage is TRBJ1-1; 8 bases line up with TRBD1. Material: PBMCs or T cells enriched from blood (not recorded which). The CDR3 loop reads CAISEKAGRQGMNTEAFF. In DNA, the CDR3 is TGTGCCATCAGTGAAAAGGCGGGCAGACAGGGGATGAACACTGAAGCTTTCTTT.